This T cell receptor (beta chain) was sequenced for a study of T cells after posttransplantation cyclophosphamide. Overall study findings and caveats: Donor CD8+ memory clones often dominated recipient blood repertoires at later times. TRB overlap between skin or GI tissue T cells and blood was limited. Recipient CMV seropositivity and CMV reactivation strongly tracked TRB clonality.

Only in-frame clones appear in the TCRdb table, and some are missing; sequencing was by immunoSEQ multiplex PCR. The sample holds approximately 23,000 clones, approximately 97% seen once. This clone showed up just once. Its target is unknown. Cells defined as naive were viable CD3+CD4+ or CD3+CD8+ and CCR7+CD45RA+CD45RO-CD95-CD27+CD28+. Peripheral blood was collected from the related graft donor on the marrow donation day. Germline V gives CDR1 LGHNT, CDR2 FRNRAP. The CDR3 contains 18 residues. V was clipped by 0 bases and J by 2 bases, with 20 bases between them. The specimen sequenced was naive CD4+ T cells sorted from PBMCs. The source is a man aged 45-60 years in good health, CMV-negative, and a related stem cell transplant donor. The chain carries TRBV12-5 and TRBJ2-7; D perhaps matches TRBD1 (6 bases). The CDR3 loop is CASGLVRLGRDTTYEQYF. In DNA, the CDR3 is TGTGCTAGTGGTTTGGTACGATTAGGAAGGGACACCACCTACGAGCAGTACTTC.